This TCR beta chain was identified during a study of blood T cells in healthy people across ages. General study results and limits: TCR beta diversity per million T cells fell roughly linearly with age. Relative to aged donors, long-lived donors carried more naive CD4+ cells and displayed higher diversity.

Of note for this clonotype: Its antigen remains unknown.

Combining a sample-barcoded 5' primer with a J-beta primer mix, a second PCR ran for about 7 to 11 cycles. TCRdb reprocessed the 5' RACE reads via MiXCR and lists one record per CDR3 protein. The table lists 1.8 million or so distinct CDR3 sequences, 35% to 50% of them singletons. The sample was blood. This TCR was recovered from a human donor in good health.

CDR3 nucleotide sequence: TGTGCCAGCAGCAAAGGGAGGGGGGATGGCTACACCTTC. Its translation is CASSKGRGDGYTF. This chain uses TRBV21-1 with TRBJ1-2; the table assigns TRBD1, which was not confirmed against the DNA. TRBV21-1 corresponds to a pseudogene. The CDR3 sequence is 13 residues long.